The 30 T cell receptor beta chains below all came from one sample that was sequenced in a study of CD8 T cells in ankylosing spondylitis. Study findings and constraints: What appeared characteristic of ankylosing spondylitis blood was a TCR beta motif of about eight highly homologous variants.

Via MiXCR, TCRdb re-called the 5' RACE reads, giving one row per CDR3 protein. The sample has about 750,000 distinct CDR3 sequences; about 20% are singletons. Their antigens remain unidentified. Sequenced sample: blood, either unsorted or a sorted T cell fraction (not recorded which). The source is a male donor with ankylosing spondylitis.

The genes are TRBV6-1 and TRBJ2-1; the D is unclear. The length of the CDR3 is 13 residues. CDR1 MNHNS and CDR2 SASEGT come from the germline V gene. The germline V and J ends were trimmed by 5 bases and 6 bases, with 11 bases remaining between them. The CDR3 here is CASSRPALNEQFF. The CDR3 DNA reads TGTGCCAGCAGTCGCCCCGCGCTCAATGAGCAGTTCTTC.

This clonotype was counted a few times. The chain uses TRBV4-1 and TRBJ2-7; tentative D call: TRBD2 (5 bases). The CDR3 covers 13 residues. Looked up from germline, CDR1 is MGHRA and CDR2 is YSYEKL. V was trimmed by 6 bases and J by 1 base, leaving 10 bases between them. The CDR3 spells CASSIPGSYEQYF. CDR3 DNA sequence: TGCGCCAGCAGTATCCCGGGATCCTACGAGCAGTACTTC.

This chain connects TRBV2 to TRBJ2-1, with 12 positions matching TRBD2. Looked up from germline, CDR1 is SNHLY and CDR2 is FYNNEI. This CDR3 spans 15 amino acids. J lost 4 bases, V lost 8 bases, and 6 bases had no gene match. In nucleotides, the CDR3 is TGTGCCAGCGCCCAACTAGCGGGGGGTTACAATGAGCAGTTCTTC. It is translated as CASAQLAGGYNEQFF.

The V and J genes are TRBV4-1 and TRBJ2-1; D remains unclear. The germline gives CDR1 MGHRA, CDR2 YSYEKL. CDR3 length: 12 amino acids. Trimming stripped 0 bases from V and 7 bases from J, with 4 bases between. The CDR3 region has the DNA TGCGCCAGCAGCCAAGAGGTGAATGAGCAGTTCTTC. Protein: CASSQEVNEQFF.

The CDR3 coding sequence is TGTGCCAGCGCCCGACCGGACAGGGAAAAATACGAGCAGTACTTC. This codes for CASARPDREKYEQYF. The chain employs TRBV2 and TRBJ2-7; 8 nucleotides agree with TRBD1. The CDR3 spans 15 residues. Per germline, CDR1 SNHLY and CDR2 FYNNEI. J lost 4 bases, V lost 8 bases, and 13 bases had no gene match.

This clonotype was seen more than once but under ten times. The V gene is TRBV7-2, the J gene TRBJ1-3; D remains ambiguous. This CDR3 has 16 amino acids. V was cut by 6 bases and J by 0 bases, with 15 bases left in between. Germline CDR1 and CDR2: SGHTA and FQGNSA. CDR3: CASRARVRSSGNTIYF. The CDR3 coding sequence is TGTGCCAGCAGAGCGAGGGTCCGGAGCTCTGGAAACACCATATATTTT.

This clonotype was seen only a few times. J is TRBJ2-7 and V is TRBV7-9; the D call may be TRBD1 or TRBD2 (5 bases each). This CDR3 region has 14 residues. CDR1 is SEHNR and CDR2 is FQNEAQ in the germline V gene (reference sequence). Trimming stripped 5 bases from V and 5 bases from J, with 16 bases between. Here the CDR3 reads CASSARPGDHEQYF. The CDR3 nucleotides are TGTGCCAGCAGCGCGAGGCCCGGGGACCACGAGCAGTACTTC.

This clonotype turned up a few times. The rearrangement links TRBV15 to TRBJ2-1; D is ambiguous. CDR1 is LNHNV, CDR2 YYDKDF, per germline (reference sequence). There are 13 residues in the CDR3. The V end lost 5 bases, the J end lost 8 bases, and 13 bases lay between the germline ends. The DNA of the CDR3 is TGTGCCACCAGCCCCTCGACTGGGCATGAGCAGTTCTTC. This codes for CATSPSTGHEQFF. Using reference TRBV15 and TRBJ2-1 for the parts outside the CDR3, the full variable domain is DAMVIQNPRYQVTQFGKPVTLSCSQTLNHNVMYWYQQKSSQAPKLLFHYYDKDFNNEADTPDNFQSRRPNTSFCFLDIRSPGLGDTAMYLCATSPSTGHEQFFGPGTRLTVL.

This clonotype was recorded many times. The V and J genes are TRBV12-3 or TRBV12-4 and TRBJ2-5; 8 bases fit TRBD1. The CDR3 consists of 14 residues. J was trimmed by 8 bases and V by 4 bases; bases with no gene match: 9. The CDR3 nucleotides are TGTGCCAGCAGTTCGACAGGGGTCCAAGGAACCCAGTACTTC. Its translation is CASSSTGVQGTQYF.

There are many counts of this clonotype. The chain carries TRBV6-5 and TRBJ2-5, with 10 bases matching TRBD2. With 0 bases clipped from V and 8 bases from J, the junction kept 9 bases outside the gene matches. Germline lookup yields CDR1 MNHEY and CDR2 SVGAGI. CDR3 length equals 16 residues. CDR3 loop: CASSYSGAGGPRTQYF. The CDR3 nucleotides are TGTGCCAGCAGTTACTCAGGAGCGGGGGGGCCCAGAACCCAGTACTTC.

The V and J genes are TRBV7-3 and TRBJ2-2, with D unclear. Germline V gene lookup returns CDR1 SGHTA and CDR2 FQGTGA. V lost 3 bases, J lost 7 bases, and 6 bases lay in between. The CDR3 has 12 amino acids. The CDR3 sequence is CASSFTGGELFF. In DNA, the CDR3 is TGTGCCAGCAGCTTTACGGGCGGGGAGCTGTTTTTT.

V is TRBV15 and J is TRBJ1-2; D unclear. Deletions cut 0 bases from V and 13 bases from J, with 15 bases between. Germline CDR1 and CDR2: LNHNV and YYDKDF (reference sequence). The CDR3 sequence is 13 residues long. CDR3 in DNA: TGTGCCACCAGCAGAGATCCTACGGCAGTAGTCACCTTC. Its protein product is CATSRDPTAVVTF.

This clonotype was detected a few times. The CDR3 DNA sequence: TGTGCCAGCAGGACAGTCACTGGCTCCTACAATGAGCAGTTCTTC. Amino acids: CASRTVTGSYNEQFF. This sequence joins TRBV12-3 or TRBV12-4 and TRBJ2-1, with D possibly TRBD1 on 5 matching bases. The CDR3 spans 15 residues. V lost 6 bases and J 0 bases, leaving 12 bases between the germline ends.

The gene calls are TRBV4-1 and TRBJ2-1; TRBD2 is a possible D gene (6 bases). V was shortened by 1 base and J by 5 bases, with 12 bases between the two germline ends. CDR3 length equals 15 residues. Germline CDR1 MGHRA, CDR2 YSYEKL. The CDR3 nucleotides are TGCGCCAGCAGCCAAGGACTAGTCCTCGACAATGAGCAGTTCTTC. Amino acids: CASSQGLVLDNEQFF.

The table lists this clonotype with a few counts. V gene TRBV7-8 combines with J gene TRBJ2-1; D is perhaps TRBD2 (5 bases). The CDR3 is 18 residues long. The germline V gene encodes CDR1 SGHVS and CDR2 FQNEAQ. Trimming cost V 0 bases and J 0 bases, with 15 bases left between them. The CDR3 reads CASSLAPAGASSYNEQFF. The CDR3, as DNA: TGTGCCAGCAGCTTAGCCCCCGCGGGCGCAAGCTCCTACAATGAGCAGTTCTTC.

This sequence joins TRBV5-1 and TRBJ2-5; the D is unclear. Germline assignment: CDR1 SGHRS and CDR2 YFSETQ. V lost 4 bases and J 1 base, leaving 14 bases between the germline ends. This CDR3 spans 15 amino acids. This chain's CDR3 is CASSPSGDFQETQYF. The CDR3 coding sequence is TGCGCCAGCAGCCCATCGGGTGATTTCCAAGAGACCCAGTACTTC.

This chain links TRBV12-3 or TRBV12-4 with TRBJ2-3; no reliable D call. CDR3 size: 13 residues. Trimming pared 6 bases from V and 11 bases from J, leaving 18 bases between. The CDR3: CASRVTNWPWQYF. DNA for the CDR3: TGTGCCAGCAGGGTAACCAATTGGCCCTGGCAGTATTTT.

This clonotype was recorded many times. V usage is TRBV29-1 and J usage is TRBJ2-7, with a weak D call TRBD1 (6 bases). This CDR3 has 13 residues. The V gene's germline CDR1 is SQVTM and CDR2 ANQGSEA. V gave up 2 bases and J gave up 0 bases, with 8 bases separating them. The CDR3 loop reads CSVELDSSYEQYF. Here the CDR3 DNA reads TGCAGCGTTGAACTGGACAGCTCCTACGAGCAGTACTTC.

This chain joins TRBV20-1 and TRBJ1-4; 7 bases agree with TRBD1. V was clipped by 2 bases and J by 3 bases; unmatched bases: 3. From germline, CDR1 is DFQATT and CDR2 SNEGSKA (reference sequence). The CDR3 runs to 14 residues. The CDR3 DNA reads TGCAGTGCTAGATCGACAGGGTCTAATGAAAAACTGTTTTTT. Protein: CSARSTGSNEKLFF.

This rearrangement joins TRBV5-1 to TRBJ2-7; TRBD1 matches 7 bases. This CDR3 spans 14 amino acids. V trimming: 5 bases; J trimming: 4 bases; junction bases outside the gene matches: 9. Germline V CDR1 and CDR2: SGHRS, YFSETQ. The CDR3, as DNA: TGCGCCAGCAGTCTCTCGCAGGGGGTTTACGAGCAGTACTTC. Residues: CASSLSQGVYEQYF.

The chain has TRBV27 and TRBJ2-5; D unresolved. Germline assignment: CDR1 MNHEY and CDR2 SMNVEV (reference sequence). V was cut by 6 bases and J by 5 bases, with 7 bases left in between. CDR3 length: 11 residues. The CDR3 reads CASRIKETQYF. The CDR3 DNA reads as TGTGCCAGCAGAATTAAGGAGACCCAGTACTTC.

The V and J genes are TRBV20-1 and TRBJ2-7; 7 bases match TRBD2. The germline CDR1 and CDR2 sequences are DFQATT and SNEGSKA (reference sequence). Unmatched junction bases numbered 14, after V lost 5 bases and J lost 4 bases. This CDR3 spans 15 amino acids. The CDR3 loop reads CSALTEGKGGYEQYF. CDR3 DNA sequence: TGCAGTGCTCTGACCGAGGGGAAGGGAGGGTACGAGCAGTACTTC.

The gene calls are TRBV4-1 and TRBJ1-1; no definite D call. CDR1 MGHRA and CDR2 YSYEKL come from the germline V gene. Trimming took off 7 bases at V and 0 bases at J, with 15 bases between the two ends. The CDR3 totals 15 residues. The CDR3 is CASTFERFMNTEAFF. The DNA of the CDR3 is TGCGCCAGCACCTTCGAGAGATTCATGAACACTGAAGCTTTCTTT.

CDR3 in DNA: TGTGCCAGCAGCTTAGCCCACGCGGAGATGAACACTGAAGCTTTCTTT. It translates to CASSLAHAEMNTEAFF. J is TRBJ1-1 and V is TRBV7-9, with no clear D. Germline values: CDR1 SEHNR, CDR2 FQNEAQ (reference sequence). Trimming took 0 bases from V and 0 from J, leaving 11 bases between them. The CDR3 is 16 amino acids.

The chain couples TRBV6-2 or TRBV6-3 to TRBJ1-1; tentative D call: TRBD1 (5 bases). Per the germline V gene, CDR1 is MNHEY and CDR2 is SVGEGT. The CDR3 length is 12 residues. Trimming stripped 4 bases from V and 11 bases from J, with 14 bases between. The CDR3 nucleotides read TGTGCCAGCAGTTGGGAGGGACGTTTGGCTTTCTTT. It encodes CASSWEGRLAFF.

The chain recombines TRBV28 with TRBJ2-4, with D maybe TRBD2 (6 bases). The germline V gene has CDR1 MDHEN and CDR2 SYDVKM. Trimming cost V 0 bases and J 1 base, with 16 bases left between them. The CDR3 totals 18 residues. The CDR3 sequence: CASSLWGGGGMAKNIQYF. Written as DNA, the CDR3 is TGTGCCAGCAGTTTATGGGGAGGCGGAGGGATGGCCAAAAACATTCAGTACTTC.

V gene TRBV14 combines with J gene TRBJ2-3; the D is unclear. The CDR3 consists of 16 residues. V lost 1 base and J lost 2, with 13 bases in between. Per germline, CDR1 SGHDN and CDR2 FVKESK. This CDR3 is CASSQAVVGSTDTQYF. The CDR3 bases are TGTGCCAGCAGCCAAGCGGTGGTGGGCTCCACAGATACGCAGTATTTT.

CDR3 region: CASSPTGDGETQYF. The CDR3 DNA reads as TGTGCCAGCAGCCCGACAGGGGATGGGGAGACCCAGTACTTC. The chain uses TRBV7-9 and TRBJ2-5; 8 positions agree with TRBD1. The CDR3 extends over 14 amino acids. In germline, CDR1 is SEHNR, CDR2 FQNEAQ (reference sequence). Trimming cost V 5 bases and J 5 bases; bases outside gene matches: 7.

The chain is built from TRBV29-1 and TRBJ2-1; 8 bases map to TRBD1. Trimming cost V 6 bases and J 8 bases; bases outside gene matches: 12. Germline V gene data show CDR1 as SQVTM and CDR2 as ANQGSEA. The length of the CDR3 is 14 residues. The CDR3 nucleotides read TGCAGCGTATACGGACAGGGTGGGATCGATGAGCAGTTCTTC. As protein: CSVYGQGGIDEQFF.

The chain links TRBV7-9 to TRBJ1-6; D possibly corresponds to TRBD1 (5 bases). There are 15 residues in the CDR3. Germline V gene sequence: CDR1 SEHNR, CDR2 FQNEAQ (reference sequence). V shed 6 bases and J shed 6 bases, with 15 bases lying between them. The CDR3 spells CASSPTGGVNSPLHF. The CDR3 DNA reads as TGTGCCAGCAGTCCGACGGGGGGTGTTAATTCACCCCTCCACTTT.